Listed below are T cell receptor beta chains from one sample, sequenced in a study of T cell responses to AZD1222 COVID-19 vaccine. Data came from immunoSEQ multiplex PCR; TCRdb stores just in-frame clones and leaves some out. The repertoire has about 110,000 clones, 75% to 95% of them found once; the top ten carry less than 7.5%. The source material was peripheral blood, sampled 28 days after the second AZD1222 dose. Source of these receptors: an adult who received the AZD1222 COVID-19 vaccine. Each CDR3 is given with its conserved first and last residue. The D gene is left open where the match is weak. Size is stated for part of the rows, as once, few or many counts, or as a class when the clone is expanded.

>TRBV27|-|-|TRBJ2-7
TGTGCCAGCAGTTTATCCAGGGGTTCGATCGAGCAGTACTTC
CASSLSRGSIEQYF
>TRBV9|-|-|TRBJ1-2
TGTGCCAGCAGCCCTCGAGGACAGTCTGAAGGCTACACCTTC
CASSPRGQSEGYTF
>TRBV7-2|once|-|TRBJ1-5
TGTGCCAGCAGCCCCCATTCGGGGAACAATCAGCCCCAGCATTTT
CASSPHSGNNQPQHF
>TRBV27|-|-|TRBJ2-1
TGTGCCAGCAACTCAGGGAGCTCCTACAATGAGCAGTTCTTC
CASNSGSSYNEQFF
>TRBV4-1|-|TRBD2|TRBJ2-5
TGCGCCAGCAGCAAGCTGGCGGGGGACCAAGAGACCCAGTACTTC
CASSKLAGDQETQYF
>TRBV6-5|-|-|TRBJ1-1
TGTGCCAGCAGTTACTCGGCATCGTACACTGAAGCTTTCTTT
CASSYSASYTEAFF
>TRBV7-6|-|-|TRBJ2-5
TGTGCCAGCAGCTCTCCCCCCAGGGGGGGAGAGACCCAGTACTTC
CASSSPPRGGETQYF
>TRBV7-9|-|-|TRBJ1-1
TGTGCCAGTAGGGGAGGGGTGACGAACACTGAAGCTTTCTTT
CASRGGVTNTEAFF
>TRBV3-1/TRBV3-2|few|-|TRBJ1-4
TGTGCCAGCAGCCAAGATTGGGGGGTAGGTGAAAAACTGTTTTTT
CASSQDWGVGEKLFF
>TRBV10-1|-|-|TRBJ2-3
TGCGCCAGCAGTGAAACAGGTGGGGATACGCAGTATTTT
CASSETGGDTQYF
>TRBV28|-|TRBD1|TRBJ1-5
TGTGCCAGCATCTTTGGTGGGACAGGGTTTCAGCCCCAGCATTTT
CASIFGGTGFQPQHF